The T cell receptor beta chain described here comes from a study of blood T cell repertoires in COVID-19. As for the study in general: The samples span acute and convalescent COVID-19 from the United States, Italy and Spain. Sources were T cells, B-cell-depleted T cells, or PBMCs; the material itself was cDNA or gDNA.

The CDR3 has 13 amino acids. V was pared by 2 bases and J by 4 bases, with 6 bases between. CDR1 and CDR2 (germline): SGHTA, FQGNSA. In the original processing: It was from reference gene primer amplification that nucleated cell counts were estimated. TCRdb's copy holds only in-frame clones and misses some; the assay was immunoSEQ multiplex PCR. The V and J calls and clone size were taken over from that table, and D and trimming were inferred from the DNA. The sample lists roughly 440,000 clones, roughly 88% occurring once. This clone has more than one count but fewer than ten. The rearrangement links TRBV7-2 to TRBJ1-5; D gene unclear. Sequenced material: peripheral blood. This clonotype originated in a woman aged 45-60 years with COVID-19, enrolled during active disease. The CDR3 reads CASSLWRNQPQHF. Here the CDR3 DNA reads TGTGCCAGCAGCTTATGGAGGAATCAGCCCCAGCATTTT.